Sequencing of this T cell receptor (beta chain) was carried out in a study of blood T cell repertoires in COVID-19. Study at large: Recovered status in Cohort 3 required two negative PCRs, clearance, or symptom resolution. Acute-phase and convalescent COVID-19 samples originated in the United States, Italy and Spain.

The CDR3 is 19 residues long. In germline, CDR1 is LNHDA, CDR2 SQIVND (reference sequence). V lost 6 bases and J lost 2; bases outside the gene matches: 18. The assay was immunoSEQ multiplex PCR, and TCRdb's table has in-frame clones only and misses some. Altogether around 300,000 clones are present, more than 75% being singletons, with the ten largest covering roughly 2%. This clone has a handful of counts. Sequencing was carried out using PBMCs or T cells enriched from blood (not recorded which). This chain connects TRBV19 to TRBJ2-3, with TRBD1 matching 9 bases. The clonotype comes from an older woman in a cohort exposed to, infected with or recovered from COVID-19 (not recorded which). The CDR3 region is CASSFGTGLPSRNTDTQYF. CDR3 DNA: TGTGCCAGTAGCTTCGGGACAGGGCTTCCTAGTCGCAACACAGATACGCAGTATTTT.